A selection of T cell receptor beta chains follows, all from one sample in a study of blood T cell repertoires in COVID-19. Repertoires were generated with immunoSEQ multiplex PCR, while TCRdb's copy carries only in-frame clones and drops some. The sample contains fewer than 250,000 clones, about 77% of which appear only once. The sample comprised PBMCs or T cells enriched from blood (not recorded which). The origin of the receptors is a woman aged 45-65 years with acute COVID-19. Each CDR3 is given with its conserved first and last residue. D genes are given only for firm matches. Clone size, where shown, is once, few, many, or a class for clones that have expanded.

cdr3_nt cdr3_aa j_call v_call cdr3_length clone_size d_call
TGTGCCAGCAGCTTAGCTTTCGGGAGAGCAGATACGCAGTATTTT CASSLAFGRADTQYF TRBJ2-3 TRBV7-9 15 - -
TGTGCCAGCAGTTTAGGGCAGGGGGCCGGGGAGCTGTTTTTT CASSLGQGAGELFF TRBJ2-2 TRBV27 14 - TRBD1
TGTGCCAGCAGGGGACTAGCGGGGGCCGTACAAACGAACACCGGGGAGCTGTTTTTT CASRGLAGAVQTNTGELFF TRBJ2-2 TRBV28 19 - TRBD2
TGTGCCAGTAGTCCCATCGACAGGGAGACCCAGTACTTC CASSPIDRETQYF TRBJ2-5 TRBV19 13 - -
TGTGCCAGCAGGGCCGGGAGACTGAACACTGAAGCTTTCTTT CASRAGRLNTEAFF TRBJ1-1 TRBV6-4 14 - -
TGTGCCAGTAGTATACAGGGGGCCGGGAATCAGCCCCAGCATTTT CASSIQGAGNQPQHF TRBJ1-5 TRBV19 15 once TRBD1
TGTGCCAGTAATTTTTTGGCGGTGAGCAATCAGCCCCAGCATTTT CASNFLAVSNQPQHF TRBJ1-5 TRBV19 15 - -
TGTGCCTGGGGGGGTCAGGGGGCGTCAGGGGCCAACGTCCTGACTTTC CAWGGQGASGANVLTF TRBJ2-6 TRBV30 16 - TRBD1
TGCGCCAGCAGCCCGGGTACGGTCTCTGGGGCCAACGTCCTGACTTTC CASSPGTVSGANVLTF TRBJ2-6 TRBV4-1 16 - -
TGCAGCGTTGAGGACAGAGAATCCTATGGCTACACCTTC CSVEDRESYGYTF TRBJ1-2 TRBV29-1 13 - -
TGTGCCAGCAGTGAAACAGGGTTTAATTCACCCCTCCACTTT CASSETGFNSPLHF TRBJ1-6 TRBV2 14 - -
TGTGCCAGCACCCAACAAAGAGGATACTCTGGAAACACCATATATTTT CASTQQRGYSGNTIYF TRBJ1-3 TRBV7-9 16 many -
TGCGCCAGCAGTCGAGTCGAGAGTCGCGGGGGGCCGCCCCTAGCCAAAAACATTCAGTACTTC CASSRVESRGGPPLAKNIQYF TRBJ2-4 TRBV10-2 21 - TRBD2
TGTGCCAGCAGCCCGGGACTAGCGGACCCCGCCGAGGAGCAGTTCTTC CASSPGLADPAEEQFF TRBJ2-1 TRBV9 16 - TRBD2
TGTGCCATCGCCGGGACAGCCAACTATGGCTACACCTTC CAIAGTANYGYTF TRBJ1-2 TRBV10-3 13 - TRBD1
TGTGCCAGCGGGAAAGACAGGATGGATGGCTACACCTTC CASGKDRMDGYTF TRBJ1-2 TRBV27 13 - -
TGTGCCAGCAGCTTGGGGGACAGTGACAATGAGCAGTTCTTC CASSLGDSDNEQFF TRBJ2-1 TRBV5-4 14 - TRBD1
TGTGCCAGCAGCCTCCTTCCAGGGGCGGGCACCGGGGAGCTGTTTTTT CASSLLPGAGTGELFF TRBJ2-2 TRBV3-1/TRBV3-2 16 - -
TGTGCCAGCTCATCCTCCGGGACACAGAACACTGAAGCTTTCTTT CASSSSGTQNTEAFF TRBJ1-1 TRBV18 15 - -
TGTGCCACTGTAACGAGCGGGGGCACCCAAGAGACCCAGTACTTC CATVTSGGTQETQYF TRBJ2-5 TRBV7-9 15 - TRBD2
TGTGCCAGCAGCTCCCTAGATGTGGGTTCACCCCTCCACTTT CASSSLDVGSPLHF TRBJ1-6 TRBV11-1 14 - -
TGTGCCAGCAGCTCCCGACTCGAGTCCTTGAGGAACGAAAAACTGTTTTTT CASSSRLESLRNEKLFF TRBJ1-4 TRBV11-2 17 few -
TGTGCCACCAGGTCGGGAGCCGAGGGATACACCTTC CATRSGAEGYTF TRBJ1-2 TRBV24-1 12 - -
TGTGCCAGCAGCGTAGCCGGACAGAGCTATGGCTACACCTTC CASSVAGQSYGYTF TRBJ1-2 TRBV9 14 - -
TGTGCCAGCAGTTTAAGTCAACAGGGAGACTATGGCTACACCTTC CASSLSQQGDYGYTF TRBJ1-2 TRBV28 15 - -
TGTGCCAGCAGCTGGACGACAGGGAGGAACTATGGCTACACCTTC CASSWTTGRNYGYTF TRBJ1-2 TRBV7-8 15 - TRBD1
TGTGCCAGCAGTCCGACTCATGAGCAGTTCTTC CASSPTHEQFF TRBJ2-1 TRBV2 11 - -
TGTGCCAGCAGGGGGACAGCCAATCAGCCCCAGCATTTT CASRGTANQPQHF TRBJ1-5 TRBV28 13 many TRBD1
TGTGCCAGCAGTTTAAACAGGGGCGGCTACACCTTC CASSLNRGGYTF TRBJ1-2 TRBV28 12 - TRBD1
TGTGCCAGCAGCGGAGGGACAGGGTTCGGCTACACCTTC CASSGGTGFGYTF TRBJ1-2 TRBV5-5 13 - TRBD1
TGTGCCGGCCGCCGAGGGCCAGATACGCAGTATTTT CAGRRGPDTQYF TRBJ2-3 TRBV5-4 12 - -
TGTGCCAGCAGGGGCGGGGGGGACAATGAGCAGTTCTTC CASRGGGDNEQFF TRBJ2-1 TRBV28 13 - TRBD2
TGTGCCAGCAGTGATGGGCCACAAGAGACCCAGTACTTC CASSDGPQETQYF TRBJ2-5 TRBV6-4 13 - -